This T cell receptor beta chain was recorded in a study of blood T cell repertoires in COVID-19. Repertoires were generated with immunoSEQ multiplex PCR, while TCRdb's copy carries only in-frame clones and drops some. The sample comprises 250,000 or so clones, around 90% of which are singletons, and around 1.9% rests with the top ten. The ends were cut back, 4 bases at V and 7 bases at J, with 19 bases in the middle. This CDR3 comprises 15 residues. The V gene's germline CDR1 is SGDLS and CDR2 YYNGEE. The sequenced sample was peripheral blood. The chain couples TRBV9 to TRBJ2-3, with D possibly matching TRBD1 (6 bases). This sequence was found in a woman aged 60-75 years with COVID-19, enrolled during active disease. The CDR3 spells CASSPGQGYVYTQYF. The CDR3 DNA follows: TGTGCCAGCAGCCCAGGCCAGGGGTATGTGTATACGCAGTATTTT.